This T cell receptor (beta chain) was recovered during a study of shared clonotypes between healthy human individuals. Selected positively for CCR7 and CD45RO-negative, naive CD8 cells excluded terminally differentiated effector memory CD45RA+ cells. Clones were read by immunoSEQ multiplex PCR, and TCRdb kept only the in-frame ones, dropping some. The sample holds around 640,000 clones; about 95% are singletons and the top ten take less than 0.13%. The CDR3 is 18 residues long. Per the germline V gene, CDR1 is MGHRA and CDR2 is YSYEKL. Trimming took off 0 bases at V and 6 bases at J, with 20 bases between the two ends.

The TCR originated in a woman aged 25 to 39 in good health. The sample was naive CD8+ T cells sorted from blood. The chain is built from TRBV4-1 and TRBJ1-4; no firm D call. The CDR3 region is CASSQDLRTYIFDEKLFF. CDR3 nucleotides: TGCGCCAGCAGCCAAGATTTGAGGACGTATATATTTGATGAAAAACTGTTTTTT.